A single sample is the source of the 10 T cell receptor beta chains below, sequenced in a study of OX40 agonist ivuxolimab in advanced cancers. Assay: immunoSEQ multiplex PCR; the TCRdb copy retains only in-frame clones and omits some. The repertoire consists of 95,000 to 100,000 clones, with roughly four fifths occurring once and the leading ten covering more than 1.2%. Source: CD4+ or CD8+ T cells sorted from blood, taken in a trial of the OX40 agonist ivuxolimab. These receptors came from an adult with an advanced solid tumor such as melanoma, head and neck, liver or kidney cancer.

The chain uses TRBV6-6 and TRBJ1-2, with D possibly being TRBD1 (5 bases). Germline lookup yields CDR1 MNHNY and CDR2 SVGAGI (reference sequence). This CDR3 has 14 residues. V was trimmed by 0 bases and J by 5 bases, leaving 10 bases between them. CDR3 DNA: TGTGCCAGCAGTTACTCCGGGACGGAGTATGGCTACACCTTC. Translated: CASSYSGTEYGYTF.

This clone has only a few counts. The CDR3 DNA reads TGTGCCATCAGTGACCCCGGGACAGGGATCCCTTCCGGCTATGGCTACACCTTC. Translated: CAISDPGTGIPSGYGYTF. The V and J genes are TRBV10-3 and TRBJ1-2; TRBD1 aligns across 9 bases. CDR3 length: 18 amino acids. Germline loops: CDR1 ENHRY, CDR2 SYGVKD. V shed 3 bases, J shed 4 bases, and the junction held 15 bases outside the gene matches.

The rearrangement joins TRBV6-5 to TRBJ2-1; 8 bases are a match to TRBD2. Germline V gene data show CDR1 as MNHEY and CDR2 as SVGAGI. V gave up 4 bases and J gave up 6 bases; unmatched junction bases: 5. CDR3 length: 14 amino acids. DNA for the CDR3: TGTGCCAGCAGTTGGGGACTAGACCGCAATGAGCAGTTCTTC. Translated: CASSWGLDRNEQFF.

V gene TRBV11-3 combines with J gene TRBJ2-1; D is ambiguous. The CDR3 contains 13 residues. V was trimmed by 5 bases and J by 6 bases, leaving 11 bases between them. In germline, CDR1 is SGHNT, CDR2 YENEEA. DNA of the CDR3: TGTGCCAGCAGCCTGAACTCACGCAATGAGCAGTTCTTC. Amino acid sequence: CASSLNSRNEQFF.

This chain uses TRBV6-1 with TRBJ2-1, with D perhaps TRBD1 (5 bases). The length of the CDR3 is 13 residues. Trimming shortened V by 5 bases and J by 7 bases, and 12 bases separated the two germline ends. Germline-derived CDR1 and CDR2 are MNHNS and SASEGT. CDR3 amino acids: CASSSVTVNEQFF. The DNA for the CDR3 is TGTGCCAGCAGTTCAGTGACAGTTAATGAGCAGTTCTTC.

This clone occurred once. The J gene is TRBJ2-5, the V gene TRBV6-5, with D perhaps given as TRBD1 or TRBD2 (6 bases each). The CDR3 sequence is 14 residues long. V was shortened by 2 bases and J by 5 bases, with 12 bases between the two germline ends. From germline, CDR1 is MNHEY and CDR2 SVGAGI. The CDR3 region has the DNA TGTGCCAGCAGTTACCCAGGGGCGGGGGAGACCCAGTACTTC. Protein: CASSYPGAGETQYF.

V gene TRBV7-3 combines with J gene TRBJ2-1; a weak D match, TRBD1 (5 bases). V lost 5 bases to trimming and J lost 6 bases, with 17 bases between them. CDR3 length: 15 residues. Germline V CDR1 and CDR2: SGHTA, FQGTGA. CDR3 bases: TGTGCCAGCAGCAACCAGGGTGGGGTGTTCAATGAGCAGTTCTTC. As protein: CASSNQGGVFNEQFF.

V is TRBV7-3 and J is TRBJ1-1; tentatively, D is TRBD1 (5 bases). The germline V and J ends were trimmed by 5 bases and 5 bases, with 15 bases remaining between them. Per the germline V gene, CDR1 is SGHTA and CDR2 is FQGTGA. The CDR3 runs 14 residues. CDR3 amino acids: CASSSQGIATEAFF. Here the CDR3 DNA reads TGTGCCAGCAGCAGCCAGGGTATAGCGACTGAAGCTTTCTTT.

The chain couples TRBV5-6 to TRBJ2-5; 7 bases line up with TRBD1. The CDR3 has 11 residues. The V segment lost 2 bases and the J segment 10 bases; nucleotides outside the gene matches: 2. The germline gives CDR1 SGHDT, CDR2 YYEEEE. The CDR3 DNA reads as TGTGCCAGCAGCTTCAGACAGGGCCAGTACTTC. Amino acids: CASSFRQGQYF.

The chain is built from TRBV7-3 and TRBJ2-1; perhaps TRBD2 as D (7 bases). This CDR3 comprises 15 residues. Between the trimmed V and J ends, which lost 5 bases and 2 bases, there was a span of 13 bases. Germline CDR1 SGHTA, CDR2 FQGTGA. CDR3 amino acids: CASSKGGSAYNEQFF. DNA for the CDR3: TGTGCCAGCAGCAAGGGGGGGAGCGCCTACAATGAGCAGTTCTTC.